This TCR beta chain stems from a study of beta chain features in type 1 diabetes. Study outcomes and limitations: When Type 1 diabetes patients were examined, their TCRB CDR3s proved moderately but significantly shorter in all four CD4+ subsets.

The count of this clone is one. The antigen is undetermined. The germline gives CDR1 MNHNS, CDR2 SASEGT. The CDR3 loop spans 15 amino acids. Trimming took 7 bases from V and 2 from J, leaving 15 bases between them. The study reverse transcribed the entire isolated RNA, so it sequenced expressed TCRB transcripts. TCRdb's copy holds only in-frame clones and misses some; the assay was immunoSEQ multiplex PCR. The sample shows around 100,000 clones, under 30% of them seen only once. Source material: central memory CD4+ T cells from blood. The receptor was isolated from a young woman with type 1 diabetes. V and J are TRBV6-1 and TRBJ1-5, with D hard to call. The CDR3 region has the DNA TGTGCCAGCAACCCGGGGAGAGACGGCAATCAGCCCCAGCATTTT. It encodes CASNPGRDGNQPQHF.